This T cell receptor beta chain came from a study of blood T cell repertoires in COVID-19. Study-wide context: Collection of acute and convalescent COVID-19 samples took place in the United States, Italy and Spain.

Repertoires were generated with immunoSEQ multiplex PCR, while TCRdb's copy carries only in-frame clones and drops some. The sample consists of roughly 160,000 clones, around 80% of them appearing once. CDR3 length: 12 amino acids. The V end was cut by 4 bases, the J end by 1 base, with 5 bases between. Per the germline V gene, CDR1 is MNHEY and CDR2 is SVGAGI. The chain combines TRBV6-5 with TRBJ2-7; D unresolved. Sequenced sample: PBMCs or T cells enriched from blood (not recorded which). The clonotype was recovered from a man between 45 and 60 years old who had recovered from COVID-19. Here the CDR3 reads CASSSQSYEQYF. As DNA, the CDR3 is TGTGCCAGCAGTTCCCAGTCCTACGAGCAGTACTTC.